These 27 T cell receptor beta chains came from one sample sequenced in a study of blood T cells in healthy people across ages. Together with a sample-barcoded 5' primer, a J-beta primer mix was included in a second PCR lasting roughly 6 to 12 cycles. TCRdb re-called the 5' RACE reads through MiXCR, storing one row per CDR3 protein. In the table there are approximately 800,000 distinct CDR3 sequences, more than 20% of which are singletons. These data were also filed under a second study, of T cells of mothers and their children.

Material for sequencing was blood. These receptor sequences come from a boy younger than 18 in good health.

V and J are TRBV28 and TRBJ1-3, with TRBD1 matching over 8 bases. The CDR3 consists of 14 residues. Germline V CDR1 and CDR2: MDHEN, SYDVKM. Germline trimming cut 5 bases from V and 8 bases from J; bases unmatched to any gene: 8. The CDR3 protein is CASSLLQGAHTIYF. The CDR3 DNA sequence: TGTGCCAGCAGTCTACTTCAGGGGGCGCACACCATATATTTT.

The rearrangement uses TRBV5-6 and TRBJ2-3; no definite D call. Germline V gives CDR1 SGHDT, CDR2 YYEEEE. Trimming shortened V by 3 bases and J by 5 bases, and 13 bases separated the two germline ends. CDR3 length: 14 amino acids. The CDR3 loop is CASSSARIVDTQYF. Written as DNA, the CDR3 is TGTGCCAGCAGCTCCGCGCGGATTGTAGATACGCAGTATTTT. Full variable domain (missing parts from reference TRBV5-6 and TRBJ2-3): DAGVTQSPTHLIKTRGQQVTLRCSPKSGHDTVSWYQQALGQGPQFIFQYYEEEERQRGNFPDRFSGHQFPNYSSELNVNALLLGDSALYLCASSSARIVDTQYFGPGTRLTVL.

The sample holds a few counts of this clonotype. The J gene is TRBJ2-7, the V gene TRBV28; 9 bases align to TRBD1. Near its end, the DNA agrees better with TRBJ2-5, so the J call may be wrong. The V gene's germline CDR1 is MDHEN and CDR2 SYDVKM. The CDR3 length is 15 residues. CDR3 in amino acids: CASSSGQGPSETQYF. The CDR3, as DNA: TGTGCCAGCAGCTCCGGACAGGGGCCGTCGGAGACCCAGTACTTC.

This clonotype was observed a handful of times. The genes are TRBV28 and TRBJ2-7; the D call may be TRBD1 or TRBD2 (5 bases each). The V gene's germline CDR1 is MDHEN and CDR2 SYDVKM. V dropped 7 bases and J dropped 4 bases, with 14 bases sitting between them. The CDR3 contains 13 residues. The CDR3 protein is CASTPGTSYEQYF. The CDR3 region has the DNA TGTGCCAGCACCCCGGGGACCTCGTACGAGCAGTACTTC. Combining the CDR3 with reference TRBV28 and TRBJ2-7 gives the whole variable domain DVKVTQSSRYLVKRTGEKVFLECVQDMDHENMFWYRQDPGLGLRLIYFSYDVKMKEKGDIPEGYSVSREKKERFSLILESASTNQTSMYLCASTPGTSYEQYFGPGTRLTVT.

The chain has TRBV12-3 or TRBV12-4 and TRBJ2-2, with no clear D. Trimming left V 7 bases short and J 4 bases short, with 13 bases between. The CDR3 loop spans 14 amino acids. CDR3 sequence: CASNEHGSTGELFF. CDR3 in DNA: TGTGCCAGCAACGAACATGGCTCCACCGGGGAGCTGTTTTTT.

The V call is TRBV20-1, the J call TRBJ1-2; D is ambiguous. Trimming pared 3 bases from V and 3 bases from J, leaving 11 bases between. The CDR3 consists of 13 residues. The V gene's germline CDR1 is DFQATT and CDR2 SNEGSKA (reference sequence). The DNA for the CDR3 is TGCAGTGCTAGCCCCAGATCCGACTATGGCTACACCTTC. Translation: CSASPRSDYGYTF.

This rearrangement joins TRBV20-1 to TRBJ2-7, with D hard to call. V was clipped by 5 bases and J by 1 base, with 15 bases between them. Germline V CDR1 and CDR2: DFQATT, SNEGSKA (reference sequence). The CDR3 extends over 14 amino acids. The CDR3 spells CSALGLSESYEQYF. The CDR3 nucleotides are TGCAGTGCTCTAGGATTGTCGGAATCCTACGAGCAGTACTTC.

This clonotype was detected only a few times. The V call is TRBV20-1, the J call TRBJ2-1; possibly TRBD1 or TRBD2 for D (5 bases each). V dropped 5 bases and J dropped 3 bases, with 11 bases sitting between them. The CDR3 spans 13 residues. Per germline, CDR1 DFQATT and CDR2 SNEGSKA (reference sequence). In DNA, the CDR3 is TGCAGTGCTTATGGGGACGACTACAATGAGCAGTTCTTC. Encoded protein: CSAYGDDYNEQFF.

The chain combines TRBV27 with TRBJ2-7; D possibly corresponds to TRBD1 (5 bases). This CDR3 region has 14 residues. Trimming shortened V by 5 bases and J by 7 bases, and 18 bases separated the two germline ends. Germline values: CDR1 MNHEY, CDR2 SMNVEV (reference sequence). The CDR3 loop reads CASSLGAASGEQYF. The CDR3 DNA reads TGTGCCAGCAGTCTAGGGGCAGCTTCAGGGGAGCAGTACTTC.

This chain uses TRBV27 with TRBJ2-1; weak D call: TRBD1 (5 bases). The V end lost 3 bases, the J end lost 3 bases, and 6 bases lay between the germline ends. The CDR3 covers 13 residues. Germline CDR1 MNHEY, CDR2 SMNVEV (reference sequence). The CDR3: CASSFDSYNEQFF. The CDR3 bases are TGTGCCAGCAGTTTTGACAGCTACAATGAGCAGTTCTTC.

The gene calls are TRBV19 and TRBJ2-7; the D gene could be TRBD1 or TRBD2 (5 bases each). V was shortened by 3 bases and J by 2 bases, with 11 bases between the two germline ends. This CDR3 region has 14 residues. Per the germline V gene, CDR1 is LNHDA and CDR2 is SQIVND (reference sequence). CDR3 nucleotides: TGTGCCAGTAGTATCGGGGTGGGACCCTACGAGCAGTACTTC. Its protein product is CASSIGVGPYEQYF.

This rearrangement joins TRBV20-1 to TRBJ1-4, with D maybe TRBD1 (6 bases). The length of the CDR3 is 13 residues. Trimming removed 6 bases from V and 7 bases from J, with 15 bases in between. Germline V CDR1 and CDR2: DFQATT, SNEGSKA (reference sequence). DNA for the CDR3: TGCAGTGCCCCTGACAAGGGGGGTGAAAAACTGTTTTTT. This codes for CSAPDKGGEKLFF.

This clonotype was seen a handful of times. The chain links TRBV28 to TRBJ1-5, with D perhaps TRBD1 (5 bases). The V end was cut by 5 bases, the J end by 6 bases, with 17 bases between. CDR1 MDHEN and CDR2 SYDVKM come from the germline V gene. The CDR3 loop spans 15 amino acids. The CDR3 DNA follows: TGTGCCAGCAGTCCCACAGGCGAGGGTAGTCAGCCCCAGCATTTT. Amino acid sequence: CASSPTGEGSQPQHF.

The chain joins TRBV7-9 to TRBJ2-3; 7 bases map to TRBD2. This CDR3 is 15 amino acids long. Germline V gives CDR1 SEHNR, CDR2 FQNEAQ (reference sequence). V lost 2 bases to trimming and J lost 2 bases; unmatched junction nucleotides: 4. The CDR3 nucleotides read TGTGCCAGCAGCTTAAGAGCGGGGATCACAGATACGCAGTATTTT. This gives the protein CASSLRAGITDTQYF.

This chain uses TRBV20-1 with TRBJ1-2, with no clear D. Germline V gene data show CDR1 as DFQATT and CDR2 as SNEGSKA (reference sequence). V lost 8 bases and J 0 bases, leaving 13 bases between the germline ends. The CDR3 length is 13 residues. Here the CDR3 DNA reads TGCAGTTTCAGCAGAACTCCTAACTATGGCTACACCTTC. Translating it yields CSFSRTPNYGYTF.

A few counts support this clonotype. This chain uses TRBV28 with TRBJ2-2; D may be TRBD1 (5 bases). Per the germline V gene, CDR1 is MDHEN and CDR2 is SYDVKM. This CDR3 is 11 amino acids long. V was clipped by 11 bases and J by 3 bases, with 7 bases between them. The CDR3 DNA reads TGTGCCGCCAGGGACACCGGGGAGCTGTTTTTT. It translates to CAARDTGELFF.

This clonotype has only a few counts. The chain couples TRBV20-1 to TRBJ2-5; maybe TRBD2 (6 bases). The DNA matches TRBJ2-7 better at its end, which makes the J call doubtful. The CDR3 is 12 amino acids. The germline CDR1 and CDR2 sequences are DFQATT and SNEGSKA (reference sequence). The CDR3 protein is CSACRESNEQYF. In DNA, the CDR3 is TGCAGTGCTTGCCGGGAGAGTAACGAGCAGTACTTC.

The table lists this clonotype with a few counts. This chain connects TRBV7-2 to TRBJ2-5; weak D call: TRBD2 (5 bases). The germline V gene encodes CDR1 SGHTA and CDR2 FQGNSA. The CDR3 is 16 residues long. The V gene lost 4 bases and the J gene lost 5 bases, with 20 bases spanning the gap. The CDR3 loop reads CASSSPSWTNLETQYF. DNA for the CDR3: TGTGCCAGCAGCTCACCTAGCTGGACCAACTTGGAGACCCAGTACTTC.

This chain links TRBV6-2 or TRBV6-3 with TRBJ2-7, with D perhaps being TRBD1 or TRBD2 (5 bases each). Germline V gene sequence: CDR1 MNHEY, CDR2 SVGEGT. V lost 3 bases to trimming and J lost 3 bases, with 12 bases between them. CDR3 length equals 14 residues. CDR3 nucleotides: TGTGCCAGCAGTTATCTCGGGGCGGACTACGAGCAGTACTTC. This gives the protein CASSYLGADYEQYF.

V and J are TRBV28 and TRBJ2-6; D may be TRBD2 (5 bases). The CDR3 has 17 amino acids. Germline V lookup: CDR1 MDHEN, CDR2 SYDVKM. Trimming took 5 bases from V and 3 from J, leaving 17 bases between them. The CDR3 region has the DNA TGTGCCAGCAGTACCCGGGCAACCCGGGATGGGGCCAACGTCCTGACTTTC. This sequence encodes CASSTRATRDGANVLTF.

The chain uses TRBV12-3 or TRBV12-4 and TRBJ1-5; D is unclear. V was trimmed by 4 bases and J by 8 bases, leaving 9 bases between them. The length of the CDR3 is 12 residues. The CDR3, as DNA: TGTGCCAGCAGTTCGTTGCAGGAGCCCCAGCATTTT. Translated: CASSSLQEPQHF.

This CDR3 is CASSLDGRNQPQHF. In DNA, the CDR3 is TGTGCCAGCAGCTTGGACGGGCGAAATCAGCCCCAGCATTTT. V and J are TRBV5-6 and TRBJ1-5; unclear D gene. CDR1 and CDR2 from the germline V gene are SGHDT and YYEEEE. CDR3 length equals 14 residues. V lost 0 bases to trimming and J lost 4 bases, with 8 bases between them.

The chain links TRBV19 to TRBJ2-1, with D hard to call. The CDR3 spans 14 residues. Trimming left V 5 bases short and J 0 bases short, with 8 bases between. Germline lookup yields CDR1 LNHDA and CDR2 SQIVND (reference sequence). CDR3 DNA: TGTGCCAGTAGTTCGGCTTTCTCCTACAATGAGCAGTTCTTC. Amino acid sequence: CASSSAFSYNEQFF.

Only a few counts were recorded for this clonotype. This rearrangement joins TRBV6-1 to TRBJ2-7, with D perhaps assigned TRBD1 or TRBD2 (5 bases each). The CDR3 consists of 15 residues. V lost 0 bases, J lost 4 bases, and 13 bases lay in between. Germline V CDR1 and CDR2: MNHNS, SASEGT. The CDR3 sequence is CASSEALGPSYEQYF. The CDR3 nucleotides are TGTGCCAGCAGTGAAGCGCTGGGACCGTCGTACGAGCAGTACTTC.

This clonotype has a single count. The chain couples TRBV7-9 to TRBJ2-5, with 9 bases aligning to TRBD2. TRBJ2-7 explains the end of the DNA better; the J call may be wrong. This CDR3 has 15 residues. Germline-derived CDR1 and CDR2 are SEHNR and FQNEAQ (reference sequence). Written as DNA, the CDR3 is TGTGCCAGCAGCTCTAAGCGGGAGGATACCTACGAGCAGTACTTC. Protein sequence: CASSSKREDTYEQYF.

This clonotype was seen just once. The gene calls are TRBV15 and TRBJ1-1; the D gene is possibly TRBD1 (5 bases). There are 15 residues in the CDR3. CDR1 and CDR2 from the germline V gene are LNHNV and YYDKDF (reference sequence). V was cut by 3 bases and J by 2 bases, with 13 bases left in between. The CDR3 nucleotides read TGTGCCACCAGCAGGCACCGGGACCTCAACACTGAAGCTTTCTTT. It is translated as CATSRHRDLNTEAFF.

V usage is TRBV4-1 and J usage is TRBJ2-7; unclear D gene. From germline, CDR1 is MGHRA and CDR2 YSYEKL. Trimming took off 0 bases at V and 6 bases at J, with 12 bases between the two ends. This CDR3 is built from 14 residues. For the CDR3, the DNA is TGCGCCAGCAGCCAAGATTGGGAAGGGCTCGAGCAGTACTTC. Encoded protein: CASSQDWEGLEQYF.